These 10 T cell receptor beta chains came from one sample sequenced in a study of beta chain features in type 1 diabetes. Broader study findings: For Type 1 diabetes patients, all four CD4+ subsets carried TCRB CDR3s that were moderately but significantly shorter.

Their cognate antigens are unknown. Sequenced material consisted of expressed TCRB transcripts (all of the isolated RNA was reverse transcribed). Only in-frame clones appear in the TCRdb table, and some are missing; sequencing was by immunoSEQ multiplex PCR. This sample has a few hundred thousand clones; over 8.5% occur once, and the top ten carry about 0.6%. Material: central memory CD4+ T cells from blood. The source is a man in his thirties or forties with type 1 diabetes.

The sample holds many counts of this clone. This chain joins TRBV5-1 and TRBJ2-3; 7 bases align to TRBD2. J was trimmed by 0 bases and V by 4 bases; bases with no gene match: 2. The CDR3 extends over 14 amino acids. Germline V gene sequence: CDR1 SGHRS, CDR2 YFSETQ. The DNA of the CDR3 is TGCGCCAGCAGCCGGCGGGAGAGCACAGATACGCAGTATTTT. Translating gives CASSRRESTDTQYF. The full variable domain, rest sourced from reference TRBV5-1 and TRBJ2-3, is KAGVTQTPRYLIKTRGQQVTLSCSPISGHRSVSWYQQTPGQGLQFLFEYFSETQRNKGNFPGRFSGRQFSNSRSEMNVSTLELGDSALYLCASSRRESTDTQYFGPGTRLTVL.

This clone was counted only a few times. This rearrangement joins TRBV5-1 to TRBJ1-1, with D perhaps matching TRBD1 (5 bases). Trimming stripped 4 bases from V and 4 bases from J, with 11 bases between. This CDR3 has 13 amino acids. CDR1 and CDR2 (germline): SGHRS, YFSETQ. CDR3 sequence: CASSPDSTTEAFF. The CDR3 coding sequence is TGCGCCAGCAGCCCTGACAGTACCACTGAAGCTTTCTTT.

V usage is TRBV27 and J usage is TRBJ1-1; TRBD1 might be the D (6 bases). This CDR3 region has 14 residues. Trimming removed 4 bases from V and 5 bases from J, with 14 bases in between. Per germline, CDR1 MNHEY and CDR2 SMNVEV (reference sequence). The CDR3 sequence: CASSSQGLRTEAFF. CDR3 DNA sequence: TGTGCCAGCAGTTCGCAGGGGTTACGGACTGAAGCTTTCTTT.

The gene calls are TRBV7-9 and TRBJ1-1; D remains ambiguous. There are 12 residues in the CDR3. V dropped 5 bases and J dropped 6 bases, with 10 bases sitting between them. Germline loops: CDR1 SEHNR, CDR2 FQNEAQ (reference sequence). CDR3 in amino acids: CASSPEMSEAFF. The DNA of the CDR3 is TGTGCCAGCAGCCCGGAGATGTCTGAAGCTTTCTTT.

The CDR3 sequence: CASSPGPRPYEQYF. CDR3 in DNA: TGTGCCAGCAGCCCGGGACCGCGGCCCTACGAGCAGTACTTC. This chain connects TRBV6-5 to TRBJ2-7; either TRBD1 or TRBD2 may fit D (5 bases each). There are 14 residues in the CDR3. Germline values: CDR1 MNHEY, CDR2 SVGAGI. V lost 6 bases and J 2 bases, leaving 14 bases between the germline ends.

The V and J genes are TRBV5-1 and TRBJ2-6, with D uncertain. Deletions cut 3 bases from V and 0 bases from J, with 7 bases between. The germline V gene has CDR1 SGHRS and CDR2 YFSETQ. The CDR3 extends over 15 amino acids. The DNA for the CDR3 is TGCGCCAGCAGCTATAAAGACTCTGGGGCCAACGTCCTGACTTTC. Translated: CASSYKDSGANVLTF.

Concerning this clone itself: This sample includes further DNA sequences coding for the same CDR3. The rearrangement uses TRBV28 and TRBJ2-5; D is unclear. The germline gives CDR1 MDHEN, CDR2 SYDVKM. Trimming left V 6 bases short and J 5 bases short, with 7 bases between. The length of the CDR3 is 11 residues. CDR3 sequence (DNA): TGTGCCAGCAGCCTAGGGGAGACCCAGTACTTC. Encoded protein: CASSLGETQYF. The variable domain in full, with the rest retrieved from reference TRBV28 and TRBJ2-5, is DVKVTQSSRYLVKRTGEKVFLECVQDMDHENMFWYRQDPGLGLRLIYFSYDVKMKEKGDIPEGYSVSREKKERFSLILESASTNQTSMYLCASSLGETQYFGPGTRLLVL.

This clone was seen a few times. The genes are TRBV2 and TRBJ2-1; TRBD2 matches 8 bases. CDR3 length equals 15 residues. The germline gives CDR1 SNHLY, CDR2 FYNNEI. Germline trimming cut 4 bases from V and 7 bases from J; bases unmatched to any gene: 9. The CDR3 loop is CASSAFQRERNEQFF. For the CDR3, the DNA is TGTGCCAGCAGTGCATTCCAGCGGGAGAGGAATGAGCAGTTCTTC.

The V call is TRBV27, the J call TRBJ1-4, with no clear D. The CDR3 has 15 amino acids. Germline assignment: CDR1 MNHEY and CDR2 SMNVEV (reference sequence). Deletions cut 5 bases from V and 0 bases from J, with 10 bases between. The CDR3, as DNA: TGTGCCAGCAGTCCCCGGGCTGCAACTAATGAAAAACTGTTTTTT. Translating it yields CASSPRAATNEKLFF. Combining the CDR3 with reference TRBV27 and TRBJ1-4 gives the whole variable domain EAQVTQNPRYLITVTGKKLTVTCSQNMNHEYMSWYRQDPGLGLRQIYYSMNVEVTDKGDVPEGYKVSRKEKRNFPLILESPSPNQTSLYFCASSPRAATNEKLFFGSGTQLSVL.

V is TRBV6-1 and J is TRBJ1-1; maybe TRBD1 (6 bases). CDR1 and CDR2 (germline): MNHNS, SASEGT. V shed 6 bases and J shed 4 bases, with 18 bases lying between them. This CDR3 has 15 residues. The CDR3: CASRATDRLGTEAFF. The CDR3 DNA follows: TGTGCCAGCAGAGCTACCGACAGGTTGGGCACTGAAGCTTTCTTT.